This T cell receptor beta chain was identified during a study of OX40 agonist ivuxolimab in advanced cancers. Background on the study: In this cohort, patients received ivuxolimab, an agonistic anti-OX40 (CD134) antibody. Of the patients, three showed partial responses, one with hepatocellular carcinoma and two with cutaneous melanoma. The dose of intravenous ivuxolimab that patients received every 2 weeks ranged from 0.01 to 10 mg/kg.

Germline CDR1 reads SGHTA; CDR2 reads FQGNSA. The CDR3 totals 15 residues. Trimming shortened V by 5 bases and J by 1 base, and 15 bases separated the two germline ends. A word on this clone: What it binds is unknown.

Notes on the study in general: Some nonresponders additionally presented with little normalized T-cell clonal expansion.

Profiled with immunoSEQ multiplex PCR; TCRdb holds only in-frame clones, not every one. The sample lists over 75,000 clones; 90% were seen once. J is TRBJ2-7 and V is TRBV7-2; D possibly corresponds to TRBD2 (5 bases). Sequenced material: CD4+ or CD8+ T cells sorted from blood, taken in a trial of the OX40 agonist ivuxolimab. This sequence originates from an adult with an advanced solid tumor such as melanoma, head and neck, liver or kidney cancer. The CDR3 loop reads CASSPVGVGSYEQYF. CDR3 nucleotides: TGTGCCAGCAGCCCCGTCGGGGTAGGGTCCTACGAGCAGTACTTC. The full variable domain, rest sourced from reference TRBV7-2 and TRBJ2-7, is GAGVSQSPSNKVTEKGKDVELRCDPISGHTALYWYRQSLGQGLEFLIYFQGNSAPDKSGLPSDRFSAERTGGSVSTLTIQRTQQEDSAVYLCASSPVGVGSYEQYFGPGTRLTVT.